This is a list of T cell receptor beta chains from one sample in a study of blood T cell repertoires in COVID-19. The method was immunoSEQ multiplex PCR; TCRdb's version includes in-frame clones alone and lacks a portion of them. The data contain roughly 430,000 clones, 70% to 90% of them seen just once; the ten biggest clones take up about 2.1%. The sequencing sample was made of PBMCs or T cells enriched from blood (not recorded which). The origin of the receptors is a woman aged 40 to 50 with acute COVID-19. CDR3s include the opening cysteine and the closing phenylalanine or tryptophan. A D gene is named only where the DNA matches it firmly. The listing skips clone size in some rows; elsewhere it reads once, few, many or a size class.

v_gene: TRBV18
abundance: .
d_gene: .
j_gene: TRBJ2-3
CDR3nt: TGTGCCAGCTCACCACCAGGGGCCCTGACAGATACGCAGTATTTT
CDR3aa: CASSPPGALTDTQYF

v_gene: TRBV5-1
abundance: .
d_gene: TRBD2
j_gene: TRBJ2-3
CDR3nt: TGCGCCAGCGGCTTGGCCGGGGGGGGCGGAGATACGCAGTATTTT
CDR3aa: CASGLAGGGGDTQYF

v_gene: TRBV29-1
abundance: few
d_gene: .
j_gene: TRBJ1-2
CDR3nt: TGCAGCGTTGCCGGGGGTTGGGGTGGCTACACCTTC
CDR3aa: CSVAGGWGGYTF

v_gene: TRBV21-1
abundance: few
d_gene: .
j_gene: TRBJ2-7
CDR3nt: TGTGCCAGCAGCAAAGTTCGGGGGAGGTCCACCTACGAGCAGTACTTC
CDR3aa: CASSKVRGRSTYEQYF

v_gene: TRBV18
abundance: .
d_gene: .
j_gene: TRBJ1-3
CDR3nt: TGTGCCAGCTCAATGGGGGCTACTGGAAACACCATATATTTT
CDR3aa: CASSMGATGNTIYF

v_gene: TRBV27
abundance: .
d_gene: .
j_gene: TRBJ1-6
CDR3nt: TGTGCCAGCAGTTTCGGTGGTAATTCACCCCTCCACTTT
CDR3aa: CASSFGGNSPLHF

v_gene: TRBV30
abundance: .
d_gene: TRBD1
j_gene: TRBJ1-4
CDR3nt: TGTGCCTGGAGTACGCGACAGGGCGCTTTGGGGGGTGAAAAACTGTTTTTT
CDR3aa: CAWSTRQGALGGEKLFF

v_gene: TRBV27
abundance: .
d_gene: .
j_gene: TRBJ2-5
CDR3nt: TGTGCAAGCCGGGGGAGGCCACATGGGGAGACCCAGTACTTC
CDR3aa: CASRGRPHGETQYF

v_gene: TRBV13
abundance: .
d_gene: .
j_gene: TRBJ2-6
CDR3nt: TGTGCCAGCAGCTTACGGTTCTCTGGGGCCAACGTCCTGACTTTC
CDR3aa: CASSLRFSGANVLTF

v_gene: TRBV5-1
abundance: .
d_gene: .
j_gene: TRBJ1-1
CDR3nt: TGCGCCAGCAGCTCTGTTGGACAGATGAACACTGAAGCTTTCTTT
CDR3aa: CASSSVGQMNTEAFF

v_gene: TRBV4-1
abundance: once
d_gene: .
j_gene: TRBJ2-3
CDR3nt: TGCGCCAGCAGCCCCGTTCTCAGCGCGGCCACAGATACGCAGTATTTT
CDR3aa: CASSPVLSAATDTQYF

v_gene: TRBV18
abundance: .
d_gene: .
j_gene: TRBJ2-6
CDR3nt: TGTGCCAGCTCACGTCGGGGGATCTCTGGGGCCAACGTCCTGACTTTC
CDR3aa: CASSRRGISGANVLTF

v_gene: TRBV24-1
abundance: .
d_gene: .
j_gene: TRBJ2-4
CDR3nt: TGTGCCACCAGTGAGGGGAGAGCCAAAAACATTCAGTACTTC
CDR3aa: CATSEGRAKNIQYF

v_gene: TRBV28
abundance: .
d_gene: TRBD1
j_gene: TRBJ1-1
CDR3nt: TGTGCCAGCAGTACTCGACAGGGCTCGAACACTGAAGCTTTCTTT
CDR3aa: CASSTRQGSNTEAFF

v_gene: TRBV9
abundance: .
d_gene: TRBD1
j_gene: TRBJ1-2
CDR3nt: TGTGCCAGCAGCGTATACGAACTAAAGTGGGGACAGACTAACTATGGCTACACCTTC
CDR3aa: CASSVYELKWGQTNYGYTF

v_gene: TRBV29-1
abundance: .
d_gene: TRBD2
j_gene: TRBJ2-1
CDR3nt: TGCAGCATACTCGCGGGGGGGCCACCGTATGAGCAGTTCTTC
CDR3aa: CSILAGGPPYEQFF

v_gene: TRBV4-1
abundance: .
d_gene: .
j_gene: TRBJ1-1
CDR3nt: TGCGCCAGCAGCCAAGATTCTCCCAATAGTAACACTGAAGCTTTCTTT
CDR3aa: CASSQDSPNSNTEAFF

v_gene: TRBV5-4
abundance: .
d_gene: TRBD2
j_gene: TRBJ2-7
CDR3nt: TGTGCCAGCAGCCCATTCGAGCGGGGGGTAGACGAGCAGTACTTC
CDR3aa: CASSPFERGVDEQYF

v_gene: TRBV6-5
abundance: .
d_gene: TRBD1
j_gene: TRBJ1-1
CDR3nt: TGTGCCAGCAGGGGACTCGACAGGGGATACACTGAAGCTTTCTTT
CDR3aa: CASRGLDRGYTEAFF

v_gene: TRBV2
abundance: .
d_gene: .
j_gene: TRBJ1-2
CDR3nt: TGTGCCAGCAGTGAAGCGGTACAGGTTAAGGTCTATGGCTACACCTTC
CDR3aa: CASSEAVQVKVYGYTF

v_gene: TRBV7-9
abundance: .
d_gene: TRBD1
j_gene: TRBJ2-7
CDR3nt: TGTGCCAGCAGGGGTTTCGGACAGGGGTGGTACGAGCAGTACTTC
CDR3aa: CASRGFGQGWYEQYF

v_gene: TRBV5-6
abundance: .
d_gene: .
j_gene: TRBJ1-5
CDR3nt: TGTGCCAGCAGCTCGGGGGGTAATCAGCCCCAGCATTTT
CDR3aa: CASSSGGNQPQHF

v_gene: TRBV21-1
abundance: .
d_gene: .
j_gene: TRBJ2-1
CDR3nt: TGTGCCAGCAGCAAAGCGCGAATAGTCTTGTGTCATGAGCAGTTCTTC
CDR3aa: CASSKARIVLCHEQFF

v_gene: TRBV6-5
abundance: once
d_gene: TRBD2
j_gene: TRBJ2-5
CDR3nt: TGTGCCAGCAGTTACTCGACTAGCGGGGGAAAGACCCAGTACTTC
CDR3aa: CASSYSTSGGKTQYF

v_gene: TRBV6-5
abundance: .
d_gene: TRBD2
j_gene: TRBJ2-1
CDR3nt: TGTGCCCAGGCAGGGACTAGCGAGTACAATGAGCAGTTCTTC
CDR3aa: CAQAGTSEYNEQFF

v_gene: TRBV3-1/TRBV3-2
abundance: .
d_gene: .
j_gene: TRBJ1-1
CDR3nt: TGTGCCAGCAGGTACGGGGAGGGGACTGAAGCTTTCTTT
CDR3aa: CASRYGEGTEAFF

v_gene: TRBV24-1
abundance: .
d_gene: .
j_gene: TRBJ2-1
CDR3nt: TGTGCCACCAGTGATTTACAGGCTTACAATGAGCAGTTCTTC
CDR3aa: CATSDLQAYNEQFF

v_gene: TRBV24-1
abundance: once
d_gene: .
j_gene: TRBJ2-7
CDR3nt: TGTGCCACCAGTGGCGGGCCTCTAACCTACGAGCAGTACTTC
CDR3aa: CATSGGPLTYEQYF

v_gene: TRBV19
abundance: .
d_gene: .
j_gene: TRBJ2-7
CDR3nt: TGTGCCAGTAGTTCCGGGACAGAGCAGTACTTC
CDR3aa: CASSSGTEQYF

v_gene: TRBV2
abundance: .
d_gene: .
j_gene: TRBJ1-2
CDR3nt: TGTGCCAGCAGTGAAAATCCGGGAGGAGGCGGCTACACCTTC
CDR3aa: CASSENPGGGGYTF

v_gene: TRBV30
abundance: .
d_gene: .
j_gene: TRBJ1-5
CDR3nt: TGTGCCTGGAGTTCGGGGGGCATGGAGCCCCAGCATTTT
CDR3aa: CAWSSGGMEPQHF

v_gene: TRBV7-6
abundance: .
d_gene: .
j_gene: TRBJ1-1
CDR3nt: TGTGCCAGCAGCACCGGGAGGAGCACTGAAGCTTTCTTT
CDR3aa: CASSTGRSTEAFF

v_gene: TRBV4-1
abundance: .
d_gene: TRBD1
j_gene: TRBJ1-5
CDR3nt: TGCGCCAGCAGCCAAGGGGGACCCGGGACAGGGCATCAGCCCCAGCATTTT
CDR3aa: CASSQGGPGTGHQPQHF

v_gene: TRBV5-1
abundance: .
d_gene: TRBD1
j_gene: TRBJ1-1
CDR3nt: TGCGCCAGCAGCTCGACAGGGGGCGCGTCCAGAACTGAAGCTTTCTTT
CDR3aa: CASSSTGGASRTEAFF

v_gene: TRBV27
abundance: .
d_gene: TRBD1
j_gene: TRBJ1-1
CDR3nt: TGTGCCAGCAGTTTGGCAGGGGGTTGGACTGAAGCTTTCTTT
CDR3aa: CASSLAGGWTEAFF

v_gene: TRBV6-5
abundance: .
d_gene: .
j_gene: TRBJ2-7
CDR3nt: TGTGCCAGCAGCCCCCAGACCTACGAGCAGTACTTC
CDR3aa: CASSPQTYEQYF

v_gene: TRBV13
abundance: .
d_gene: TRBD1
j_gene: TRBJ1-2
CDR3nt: TGTGCCAGCAGCTTAGTTGGACAGGGAGACGGCTACACCTTC
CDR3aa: CASSLVGQGDGYTF

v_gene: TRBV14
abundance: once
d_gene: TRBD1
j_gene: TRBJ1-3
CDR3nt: TGTGCCAGCAGCCCAATCATAAGGGACAGAAACCGACGGGGTCCAGGAAACACCATATATTTT
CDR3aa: CASSPIIRDRNRRGPGNTIYF

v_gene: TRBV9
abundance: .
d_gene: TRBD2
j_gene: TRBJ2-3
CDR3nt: TGTGCCAGCAAACCCGGGACTAGCATTACAGATACGCAGTATTTT
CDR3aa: CASKPGTSITDTQYF

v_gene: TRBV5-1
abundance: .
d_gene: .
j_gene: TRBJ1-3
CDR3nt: TGCGCCAGCAGCTTGGACAGGCAAGGAAACACCATATATTTT
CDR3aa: CASSLDRQGNTIYF

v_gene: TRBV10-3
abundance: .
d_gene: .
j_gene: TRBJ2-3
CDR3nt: TGTGCCATCAGTGAGTCCTTCGCCCGGGGACAAAGCACAGATACGCAGTATTTT
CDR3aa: CAISESFARGQSTDTQYF

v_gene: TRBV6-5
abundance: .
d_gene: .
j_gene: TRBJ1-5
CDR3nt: TGTGCCAGCACCCGGGGGGGCAATCAGCCCCAGCATTTT
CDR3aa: CASTRGGNQPQHF

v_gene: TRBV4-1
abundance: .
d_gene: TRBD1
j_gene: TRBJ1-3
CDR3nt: TGCGCCAGCAGCCAAGAGGGGACAGGTTTTTCTGGAAACACCATATATTTT
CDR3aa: CASSQEGTGFSGNTIYF

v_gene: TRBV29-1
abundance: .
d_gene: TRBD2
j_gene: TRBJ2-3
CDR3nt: TGCAGCGTTGAAGGACCGGGGGGTACGGATACGCAGTATTTT
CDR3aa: CSVEGPGGTDTQYF

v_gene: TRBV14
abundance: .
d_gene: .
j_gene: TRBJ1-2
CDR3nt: TGTGCCAGCAGCCAAGTGCCGCGGGCATCCGATGGCTACACCTTC
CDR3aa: CASSQVPRASDGYTF